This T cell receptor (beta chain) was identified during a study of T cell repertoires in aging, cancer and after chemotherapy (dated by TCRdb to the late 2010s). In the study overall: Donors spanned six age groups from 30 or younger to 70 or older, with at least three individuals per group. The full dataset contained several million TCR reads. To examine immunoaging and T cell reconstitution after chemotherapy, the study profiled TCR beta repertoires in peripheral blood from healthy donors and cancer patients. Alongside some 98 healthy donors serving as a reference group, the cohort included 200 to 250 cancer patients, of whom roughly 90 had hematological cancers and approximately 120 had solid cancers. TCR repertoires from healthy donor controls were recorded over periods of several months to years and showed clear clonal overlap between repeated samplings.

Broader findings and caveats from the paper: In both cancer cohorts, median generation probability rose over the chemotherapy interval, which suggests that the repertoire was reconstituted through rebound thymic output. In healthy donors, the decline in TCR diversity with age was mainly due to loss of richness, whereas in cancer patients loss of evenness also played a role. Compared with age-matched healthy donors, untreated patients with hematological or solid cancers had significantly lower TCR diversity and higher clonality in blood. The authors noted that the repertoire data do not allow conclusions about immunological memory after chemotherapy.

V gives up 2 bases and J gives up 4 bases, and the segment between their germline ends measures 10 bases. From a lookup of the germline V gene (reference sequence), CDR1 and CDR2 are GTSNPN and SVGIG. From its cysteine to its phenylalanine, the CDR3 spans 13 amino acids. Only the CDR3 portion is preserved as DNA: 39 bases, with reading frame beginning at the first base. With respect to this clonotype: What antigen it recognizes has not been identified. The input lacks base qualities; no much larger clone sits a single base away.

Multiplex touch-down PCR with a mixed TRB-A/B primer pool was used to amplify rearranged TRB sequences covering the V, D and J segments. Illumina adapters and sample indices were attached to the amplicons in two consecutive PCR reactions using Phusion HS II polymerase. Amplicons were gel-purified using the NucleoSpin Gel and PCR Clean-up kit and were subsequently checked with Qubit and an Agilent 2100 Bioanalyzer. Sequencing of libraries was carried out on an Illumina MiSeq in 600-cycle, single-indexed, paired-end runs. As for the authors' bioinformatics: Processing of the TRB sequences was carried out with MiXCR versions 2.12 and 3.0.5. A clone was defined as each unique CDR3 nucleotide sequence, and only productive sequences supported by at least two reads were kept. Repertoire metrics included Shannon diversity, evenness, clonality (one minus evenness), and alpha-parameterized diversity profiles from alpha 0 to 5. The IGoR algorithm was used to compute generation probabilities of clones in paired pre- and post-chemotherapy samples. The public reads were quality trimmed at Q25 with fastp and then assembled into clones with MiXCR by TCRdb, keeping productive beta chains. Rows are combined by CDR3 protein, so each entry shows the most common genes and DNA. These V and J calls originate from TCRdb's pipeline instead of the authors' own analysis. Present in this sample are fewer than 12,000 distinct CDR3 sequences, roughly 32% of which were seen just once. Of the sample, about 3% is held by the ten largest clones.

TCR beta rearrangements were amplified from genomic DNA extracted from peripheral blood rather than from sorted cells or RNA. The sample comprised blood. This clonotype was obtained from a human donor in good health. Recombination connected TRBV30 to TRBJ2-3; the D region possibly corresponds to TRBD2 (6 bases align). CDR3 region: CAWSLTGADTQYF. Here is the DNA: TGTGCCTGGAGTCTAACGGGAGCAGATACGCAGTATTTT.